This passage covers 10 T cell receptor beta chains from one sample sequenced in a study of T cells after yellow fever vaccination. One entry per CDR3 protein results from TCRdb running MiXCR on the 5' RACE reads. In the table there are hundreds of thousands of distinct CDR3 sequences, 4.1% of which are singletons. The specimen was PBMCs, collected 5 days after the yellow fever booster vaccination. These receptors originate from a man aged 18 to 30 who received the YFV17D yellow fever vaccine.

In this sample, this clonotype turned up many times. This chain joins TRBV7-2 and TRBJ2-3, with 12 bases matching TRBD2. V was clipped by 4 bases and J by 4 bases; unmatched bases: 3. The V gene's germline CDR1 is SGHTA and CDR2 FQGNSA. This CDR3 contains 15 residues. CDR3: CASSSLAGGPDTQYF. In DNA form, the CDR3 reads TGTGCCAGCAGCTCACTAGCGGGGGGTCCAGATACGCAGTATTTT.

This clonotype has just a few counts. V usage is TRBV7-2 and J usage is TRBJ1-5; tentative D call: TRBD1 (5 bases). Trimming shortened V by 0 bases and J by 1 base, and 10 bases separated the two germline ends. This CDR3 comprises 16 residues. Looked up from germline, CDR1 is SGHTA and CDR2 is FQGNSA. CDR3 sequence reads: CASSLAGGRSNQPQHF. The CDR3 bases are TGTGCCAGCAGCTTAGCGGGGGGGAGAAGCAATCAGCCCCAGCATTTT.

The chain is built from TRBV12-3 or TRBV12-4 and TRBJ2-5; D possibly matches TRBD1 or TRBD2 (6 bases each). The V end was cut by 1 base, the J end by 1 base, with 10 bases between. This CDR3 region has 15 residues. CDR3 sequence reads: CASSLVEGGQETQYF. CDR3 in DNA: TGTGCCAGCAGTTTAGTGGAGGGGGGCCAAGAGACCCAGTACTTC.

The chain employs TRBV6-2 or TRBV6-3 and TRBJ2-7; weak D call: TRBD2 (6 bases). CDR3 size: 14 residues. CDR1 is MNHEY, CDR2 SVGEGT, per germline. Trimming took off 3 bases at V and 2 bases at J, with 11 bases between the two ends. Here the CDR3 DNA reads TGTGCCAGCAGTTATCGGCTAGCGACCTACGAGCAGTACGTC. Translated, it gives CASSYRLATYEQYV.

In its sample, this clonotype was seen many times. The CDR3 loop is CASSLAGENSPLHF. The DNA of the CDR3 is TGTGCCAGCAGCTTAGCAGGGGAGAATTCACCCCTCCACTTT. This sequence joins TRBV7-8 and TRBJ1-6, with D tentatively TRBD1 (5 bases). Trimming cost V 0 bases and J 7 bases, with 7 bases left between them. The CDR3 sequence is 14 residues long. Germline CDR1 SGHVS, CDR2 FQNEAQ.

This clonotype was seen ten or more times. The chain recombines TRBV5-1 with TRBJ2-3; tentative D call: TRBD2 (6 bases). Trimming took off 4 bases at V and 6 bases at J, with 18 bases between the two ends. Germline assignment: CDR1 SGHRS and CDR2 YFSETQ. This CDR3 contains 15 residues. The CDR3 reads CASSIGLTRGDTQYF. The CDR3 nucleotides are TGCGCCAGCAGCATTGGTCTGACCCGGGGGGATACGCAGTATTTT. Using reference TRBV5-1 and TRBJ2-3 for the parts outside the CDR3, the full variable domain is KAGVTQTPRYLIKTRGQQVTLSCSPISGHRSVSWYQQTPGQGLQFLFEYFSETQRNKGNFPGRFSGRQFSNSRSEMNVSTLELGDSALYLCASSIGLTRGDTQYFGPGTRLTVL.

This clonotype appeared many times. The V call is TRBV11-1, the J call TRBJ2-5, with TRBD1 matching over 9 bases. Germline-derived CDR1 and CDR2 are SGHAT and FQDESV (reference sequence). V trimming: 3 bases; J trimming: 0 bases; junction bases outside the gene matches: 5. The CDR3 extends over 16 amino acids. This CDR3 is CASSFGTGRNQETQYF. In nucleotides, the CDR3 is TGTGCCAGCAGCTTCGGGACAGGGAGAAACCAAGAGACCCAGTACTTC.

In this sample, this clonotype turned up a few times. CDR3 amino acids: CASSQGLYQETQYF. The CDR3 coding sequence is TGTGCCAGCAGCCAAGGACTGTACCAAGAGACCCAGTACTTC. The chain combines TRBV14 with TRBJ2-5; D is unresolved. The CDR3 consists of 14 residues. The germline V gene encodes CDR1 SGHDN and CDR2 FVKESK. V shed 1 base and J shed 0 bases, with 6 bases lying between them.

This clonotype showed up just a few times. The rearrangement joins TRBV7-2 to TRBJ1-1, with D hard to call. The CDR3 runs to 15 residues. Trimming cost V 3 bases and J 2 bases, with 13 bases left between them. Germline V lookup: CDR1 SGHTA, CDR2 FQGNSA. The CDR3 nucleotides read TGTGCCAGCAGCTTCTACCCCCTTCCAAACACTGAAGCTTTCTTT. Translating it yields CASSFYPLPNTEAFF.

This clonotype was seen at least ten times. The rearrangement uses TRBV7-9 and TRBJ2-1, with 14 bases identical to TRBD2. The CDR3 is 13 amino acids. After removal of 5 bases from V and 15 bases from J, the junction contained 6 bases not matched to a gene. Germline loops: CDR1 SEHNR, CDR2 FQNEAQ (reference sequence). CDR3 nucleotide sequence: TGTGCCAGCAGCCCGGGACTAGCGGGGGAACGGTTCTTC. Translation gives CASSPGLAGERFF.